Listed here is a single T cell receptor beta chain. Its specificity is not known. This sample was included in a study of CD8 T cells in ankylosing spondylitis. Making use of molecular barcodes, quantitative 5'-RACE generated TCR beta libraries. TCRdb ran MiXCR on the 5' RACE reads and lists one entry per CDR3 protein. The data show around 440,000 distinct CDR3 sequences, with roughly 18% seen just once and over 0.9% held by the top ten. The CDR3 consists of 13 residues. Germline V gene lookup returns CDR1 DFQATT and CDR2 SNEGSKA (reference sequence). Trimming took 2 bases from V and 2 from J; bases not matched to a gene: 0. General study points: Relatively scarce in peripheral blood, disease-linked clones were CD8+. Earlier reports found some motif variants in synovial fluid and blood in reactive arthritis. For ankylosing spondylitis blood, a TCR beta motif of 7 or 8 highly homologous variants appeared characteristic. According to the report, clones linked to the disease were significantly enriched in matched synovial fluid samples taken from ankylosing spondylitis patients.

The origin of this receptor is a male donor with ankylosing spondylitis. V gene TRBV20-1 combines with J gene TRBJ1-2, with 9 bases identical to TRBD1. Sequencing used blood, either unsorted or a sorted T cell fraction (not recorded which). Here the CDR3 reads CSARTGGNYGYTF. CDR3 coding DNA: TGCAGTGCTAGAACAGGGGGCAACTATGGCTACACCTTC.